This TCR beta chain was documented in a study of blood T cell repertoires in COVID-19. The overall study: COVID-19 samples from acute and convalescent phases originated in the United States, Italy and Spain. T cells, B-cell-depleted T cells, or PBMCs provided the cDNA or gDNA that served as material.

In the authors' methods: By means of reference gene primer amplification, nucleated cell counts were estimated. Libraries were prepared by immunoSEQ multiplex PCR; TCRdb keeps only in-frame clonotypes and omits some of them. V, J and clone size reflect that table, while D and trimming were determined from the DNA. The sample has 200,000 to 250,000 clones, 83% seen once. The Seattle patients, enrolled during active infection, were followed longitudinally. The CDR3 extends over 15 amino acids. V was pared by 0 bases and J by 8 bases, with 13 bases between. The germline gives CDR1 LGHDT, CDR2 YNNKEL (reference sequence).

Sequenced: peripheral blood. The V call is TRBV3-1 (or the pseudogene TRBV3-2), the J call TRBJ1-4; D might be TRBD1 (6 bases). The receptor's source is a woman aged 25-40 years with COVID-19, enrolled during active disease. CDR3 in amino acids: CASSQDRGASEKLFF. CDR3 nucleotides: TGTGCCAGCAGCCAAGATCGGGGGGCATCGGAAAAACTGTTTTTT.